This T cell receptor (beta chain) came from a study of T cells after yellow fever vaccination. Template switching with 5'RACE generated the TCR cDNA and added a universal primer site and UMIs. Via MiXCR, TCRdb re-called the 5' RACE reads, giving one row per CDR3 protein. There are some 600,000 distinct CDR3 sequences in the sample; 9% to 15% occur only once, and 15% lies in the top ten. This clonotype was recorded a few times. The V gene lost 1 base and the J gene lost 2 bases, with 12 bases spanning the gap. CDR1 and CDR2 from the germline V gene are KGHSH and LQKENI. This CDR3 region has 15 residues.

The J gene is TRBJ2-7, the V gene TRBV18, with D perhaps TRBD2 (5 bases). The sample was PBMCs, taken on the day of the yellow fever booster vaccination. This clonotype originated in a man aged 25 to 40 who received the YFV17D yellow fever vaccine. The CDR3 loop is CASSPQRESPYEQYF. In DNA form, the CDR3 reads TGTGCCAGCTCACCACAGAGGGAGTCCCCCTACGAGCAGTACTTC. The full variable domain, its missing parts supplied by reference TRBV18 and TRBJ2-7, is NAGVMQNPRHLVRRRGQEARLRCSPMKGHSHVYWYRQLPEEGLKFMVYLQKENIIDESGMPKERFSAEFPKEGPSILRIQQVVRGDSAAYFCASSPQRESPYEQYFGPGTRLTVT.